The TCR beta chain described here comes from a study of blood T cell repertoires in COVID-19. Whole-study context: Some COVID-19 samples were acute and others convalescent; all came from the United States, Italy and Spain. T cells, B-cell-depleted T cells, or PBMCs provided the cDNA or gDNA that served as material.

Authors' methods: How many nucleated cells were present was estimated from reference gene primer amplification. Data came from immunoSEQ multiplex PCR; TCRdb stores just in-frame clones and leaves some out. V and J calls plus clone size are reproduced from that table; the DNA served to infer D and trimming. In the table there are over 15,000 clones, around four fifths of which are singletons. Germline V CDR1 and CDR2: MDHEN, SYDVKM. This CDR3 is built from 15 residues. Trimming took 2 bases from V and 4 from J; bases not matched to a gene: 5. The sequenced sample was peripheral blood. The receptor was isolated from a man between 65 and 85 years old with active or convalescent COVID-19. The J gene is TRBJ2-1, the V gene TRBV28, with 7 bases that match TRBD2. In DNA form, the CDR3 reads TGTGCCAGCAGTTTACCGGGAGGTGCGTACAATGAGCAGTTCTTC. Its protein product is CASSLPGGAYNEQFF. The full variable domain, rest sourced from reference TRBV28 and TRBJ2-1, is DVKVTQSSRYLVKRTGEKVFLECVQDMDHENMFWYRQDPGLGLRLIYFSYDVKMKEKGDIPEGYSVSREKKERFSLILESASTNQTSMYLCASSLPGGAYNEQFFGPGTRLTVL.